The 10 T cell receptor beta chains below all came from one sample that was sequenced in a study of neurological immune-mediated disorders. Each CDR3 protein is one row after TCRdb ran MiXCR on the 5' RACE reads. This table holds 60,000 to 85,000 distinct CDR3 sequences, 4% to 6% found once. Sequencing was performed on PBMCs. All receptors come from a man between 18 and 29 years old with multiple sclerosis.

There are a few counts of this clonotype. Given a much more abundant clone one base away, this may be a read error. The V call is TRBV20-1, the J call TRBJ2-2, with a possible D match to TRBD2 (5 bases). CDR3 size: 16 residues. Trimming left V 0 bases short and J 2 bases short, with 13 bases between. The germline CDR1 and CDR2 sequences are DFQATT and SNEGSKA (reference sequence). Here the CDR3 reads CSARDKEANNTGELFF. CDR3 DNA sequence: TGCAGTGCTAGAGATAAGGAGGCCAACAACACCGGGGAGCTGTTTTTT.

The table lists this clonotype with many counts. The rearrangement links TRBV7-3 to TRBJ2-3; TRBD2 aligns across 7 bases. Germline V CDR1 and CDR2: SGHTA, FQGTGA. V was clipped by 4 bases and J by 4 bases; unmatched bases: 2. The CDR3 covers 13 residues. The DNA for the CDR3 is TGTGCCAGCAGCTACGGGGGGTCAGATACGCAGTATTTT. Translated: CASSYGGSDTQYF.

Ten or more counts support this clonotype. The rearrangement joins TRBV20-1 to TRBJ2-1; 8 positions match TRBD2. CDR3 length: 13 residues. Germline CDR1 is DFQATT and CDR2 is SNEGSKA (reference sequence). Trimming removed 1 base from V and 6 bases from J; junction bases left unmatched: 2. CDR3 nucleotide sequence: TGCAGTGCTAGAGCAACTAGCGGCAATGAGCAGTTCTTC. Translating it yields CSARATSGNEQFF.

This clonotype was found many times. This chain connects TRBV9 to TRBJ2-7; D is ambiguous. The germline CDR1 and CDR2 sequences are SGDLS and YYNGEE. Trimming pared 1 base from V and 3 bases from J, leaving 11 bases between. The CDR3 is 14 residues long. The CDR3 nucleotides read TGTGCCAGCAGCGTATACCGAACGGGCTACGAGCAGTACTTC. Amino acid sequence: CASSVYRTGYEQYF.

This clonotype was counted ten times or more. This chain joins TRBV5-8 and TRBJ1-5; D is perhaps TRBD1 (5 bases). CDR3 length equals 15 residues. Trimming left V 5 bases short and J 4 bases short, with 16 bases between. From germline, CDR1 is SGHTS and CDR2 YDEGEE. CDR3: CASSWEGRKNQPQHF. In DNA, the CDR3 is TGTGCCAGCAGTTGGGAGGGACGGAAAAATCAGCCCCAGCATTTT.

In regard to this clonotype: Mismatch with germline at one junction end may stem from a read error. The chain is built from TRBV20-1 and TRBJ2-4; D tentatively reads TRBD1 or TRBD2 (5 bases each). Germline V gene data show CDR1 as DFQATT and CDR2 as SNEGSKA (reference sequence). The CDR3 contains 15 residues. This chain's CDR3 is CSARGELRAKKIQYF. CDR3 DNA: TGCAGTGCGAGGGGTGAATTGAGAGCCAAAAAAATTCAGTACTTC.

This clonotype has at least ten counts. The genes are TRBV10-3 and TRBJ2-5; D is possibly TRBD2 (5 bases). The CDR3 is 15 amino acids. CDR1 is ENHRY, CDR2 SYGVKD, per germline. V was cut by 0 bases and J by 4 bases, with 12 bases left in between. CDR3 protein: CAISESEGAGETQYF. DNA for the CDR3: TGTGCCATCAGTGAGTCAGAGGGCGCGGGAGAGACCCAGTACTTC.

This clonotype was seen at least ten times. The genes are TRBV14 and TRBJ2-1, with a weak D call TRBD2 (5 bases). CDR1 is SGHDN, CDR2 FVKESK, per germline. CDR3 length: 12 amino acids. Deletions cut 4 bases from V and 9 bases from J, with 10 bases between. For the CDR3, the DNA is TGTGCCAGCAGCCTCCAGGAGGTTGAGCAGTTCTTC. The encoded protein is CASSLQEVEQFF. Full variable domain (rest looked up from reference TRBV14 and TRBJ2-1): EAGVTQFPSHSVIEKGQTVTLRCDPISGHDNLYWYRRVMGKEIKFLLHFVKESKQDESGMPNNRFLAERTGGTYSTLKVQPAELEDSGVYFCASSLQEVEQFFGPGTRLTVL.

At least ten counts were recorded for this clonotype. V is TRBV5-1 and J is TRBJ2-1, with D perhaps matching TRBD1 (7 bases). With 4 bases removed from V and 6 bases from J, the gap between germline ends came to 14 bases. This CDR3 region has 14 residues. Germline assignment: CDR1 SGHRS and CDR2 YFSETQ. The CDR3 nucleotides are TGCGCCAGCAGCCTCAGGGGGGTGGGCAATGAGCAGTTCTTC. Encoded protein: CASSLRGVGNEQFF.

At least ten counts were recorded for this clonotype. The chain recombines TRBV29-1 with TRBJ2-7; TRBD2 agrees at 12 bases. J gave up 3 bases and V 0 bases, and 6 bases lay outside the gene matches. Per germline, CDR1 SQVTM and CDR2 ANQGSEA. This CDR3 has 16 amino acids. CDR3 residues: CSVEDRVGLAGYEQYF. CDR3 sequence (DNA): TGCAGCGTTGAAGATCGAGTGGGACTAGCGGGCTACGAGCAGTACTTC.